This T cell receptor (beta chain) was captured by sequencing in a study of CD8 T cells in ankylosing spondylitis. Study findings and constraints: Characteristic of ankylosing spondylitis blood, it appeared, was a TCR beta motif comprising fewer than 10 highly homologous variants.

This clonotype was observed a handful of times. Its antigen is currently unknown. The CDR3 is made up of 15 amino acids. CDR1 SGHAT and CDR2 FQNNGV come from the germline V gene. Trimming took 1 base from V and 6 from J, leaving 13 bases between them. TCRdb reprocessed the 5' RACE reads via MiXCR and lists one record per CDR3 protein. The sample records 670,000 or so distinct CDR3 sequences, around 19% being singletons. Source material: blood, either unsorted or a sorted T cell fraction (not recorded which). This TCR derives from a male donor with ankylosing spondylitis. V is TRBV11-2 and J is TRBJ1-5; D may be TRBD1 (5 bases). The CDR3 is CASSLGGSGIQPQHF. In DNA form, the CDR3 reads TGTGCCAGCAGCTTAGGGGGGAGCGGTATTCAGCCCCAGCATTTT.